This T cell receptor (beta chain) was obtained from a study of monozygotic twins with inflammatory bowel disease. TCRalpha and TCRbeta cDNA was put through two nested PCRs of about 15 and 9 cycles. Each CDR3 protein gets one entry in TCRdb, which reprocessed the 5' RACE reads and gives no DNA. The specimen's table records some 150,000 distinct CDR3 sequences. Sequenced input: blood. This receptor was identified in a human donor with ulcerative colitis or Crohn's disease, or a healthy co-twin of an affected twin (not recorded which).

CDR3 sequence: CSARAPGGSYEQYF. This rearrangement joins TRBV20-1 to TRBJ2-7. This CDR3 is built from 14 residues. Germline V gives CDR1 DFQATT, CDR2 SNEGSKA (reference sequence).